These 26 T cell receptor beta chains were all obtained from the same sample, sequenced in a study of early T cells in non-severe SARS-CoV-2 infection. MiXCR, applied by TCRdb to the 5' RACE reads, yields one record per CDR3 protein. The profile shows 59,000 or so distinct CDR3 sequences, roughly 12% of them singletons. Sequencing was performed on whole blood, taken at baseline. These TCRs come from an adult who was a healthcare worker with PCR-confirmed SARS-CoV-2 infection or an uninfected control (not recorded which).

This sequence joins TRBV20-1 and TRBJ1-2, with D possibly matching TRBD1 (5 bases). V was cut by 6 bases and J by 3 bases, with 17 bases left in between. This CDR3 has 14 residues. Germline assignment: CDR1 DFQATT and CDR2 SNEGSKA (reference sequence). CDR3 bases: TGCAGTGCCCCTCCCCCGGGAGGGGACTATGGCTACACCTTC. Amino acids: CSAPPPGGDYGYTF.

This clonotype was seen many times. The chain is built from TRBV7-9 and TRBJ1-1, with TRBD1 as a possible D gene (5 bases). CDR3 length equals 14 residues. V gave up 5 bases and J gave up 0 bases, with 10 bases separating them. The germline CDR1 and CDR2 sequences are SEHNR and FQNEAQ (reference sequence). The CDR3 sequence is CASSARQMNTEAFF. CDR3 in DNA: TGTGCCAGCAGCGCCCGACAGATGAACACTGAAGCTTTCTTT.

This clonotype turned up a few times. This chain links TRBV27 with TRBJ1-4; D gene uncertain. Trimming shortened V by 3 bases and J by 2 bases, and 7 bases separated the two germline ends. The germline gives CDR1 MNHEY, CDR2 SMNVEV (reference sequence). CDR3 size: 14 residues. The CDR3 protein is CASSFRLTNEKLFF. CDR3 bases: TGTGCCAGCAGTTTCCGACTGACTAATGAAAAACTGTTTTTT.

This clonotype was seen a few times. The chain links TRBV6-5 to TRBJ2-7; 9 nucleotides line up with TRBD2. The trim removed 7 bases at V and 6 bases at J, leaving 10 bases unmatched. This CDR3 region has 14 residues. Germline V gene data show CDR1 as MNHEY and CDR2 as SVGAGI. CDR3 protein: CASNPSGIRGEQYF. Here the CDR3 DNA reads TGTGCCAGCAACCCTAGCGGGATTAGGGGCGAGCAGTACTTC.

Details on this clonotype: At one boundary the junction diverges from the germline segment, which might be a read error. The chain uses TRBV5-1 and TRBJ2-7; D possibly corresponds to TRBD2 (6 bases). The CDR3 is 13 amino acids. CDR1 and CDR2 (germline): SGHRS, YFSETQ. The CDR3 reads CVSSLFGGYEQYF. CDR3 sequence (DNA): TGCGTCAGCAGCTTGTTCGGGGGCTACGAGCAGTACTTC.

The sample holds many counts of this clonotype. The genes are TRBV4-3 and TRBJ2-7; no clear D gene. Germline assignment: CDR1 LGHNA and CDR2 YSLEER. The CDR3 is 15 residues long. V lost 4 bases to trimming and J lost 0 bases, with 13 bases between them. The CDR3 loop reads CASSPFGQASYEQYF. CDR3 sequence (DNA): TGCGCCAGCAGCCCGTTCGGGCAAGCCTCCTACGAGCAGTACTTC.

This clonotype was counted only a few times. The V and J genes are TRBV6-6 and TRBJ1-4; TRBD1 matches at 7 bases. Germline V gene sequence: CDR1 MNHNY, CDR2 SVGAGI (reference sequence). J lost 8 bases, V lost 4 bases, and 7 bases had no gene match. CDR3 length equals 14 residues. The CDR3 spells CASSFRQGGEKLFF. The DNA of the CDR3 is TGTGCCAGCAGTTTTAGGCAGGGGGGGGAAAAACTGTTTTTT.

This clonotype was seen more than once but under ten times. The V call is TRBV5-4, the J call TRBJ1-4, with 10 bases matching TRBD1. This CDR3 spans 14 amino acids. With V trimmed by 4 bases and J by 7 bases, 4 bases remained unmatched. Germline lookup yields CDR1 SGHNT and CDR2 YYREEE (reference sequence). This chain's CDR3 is CASSRQGALEKLFF. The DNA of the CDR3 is TGTGCCAGCAGCCGACAGGGGGCGCTTGAAAAACTGTTTTTT. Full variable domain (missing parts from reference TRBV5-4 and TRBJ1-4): ETGVTQSPTHLIKTRGQQVTLRCSSQSGHNTVSWYQQALGQGPQFIFQYYREEENGRGNFPPRFSGLQFPNYSSELNVNALELDDSALYLCASSRQGALEKLFFGSGTQLSVL.

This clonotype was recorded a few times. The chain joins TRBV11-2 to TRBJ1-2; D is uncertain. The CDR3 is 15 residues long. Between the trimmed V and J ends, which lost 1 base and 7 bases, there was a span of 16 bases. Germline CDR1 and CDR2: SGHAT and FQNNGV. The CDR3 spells CASSLGAPRPSGYTF. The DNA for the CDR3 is TGTGCCAGCAGCTTAGGGGCCCCCCGGCCAAGTGGCTACACCTTC. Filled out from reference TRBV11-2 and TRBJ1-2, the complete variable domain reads EAGVAQSPRYKIIEKRQSVAFWCNPISGHATLYWYQQILGQGPKLLIQFQNNGVVDDSQLPKDRFSAERLKGVDSTLKIQPAKLEDSAVYLCASSLGAPRPSGYTFGSGTRLTVV.

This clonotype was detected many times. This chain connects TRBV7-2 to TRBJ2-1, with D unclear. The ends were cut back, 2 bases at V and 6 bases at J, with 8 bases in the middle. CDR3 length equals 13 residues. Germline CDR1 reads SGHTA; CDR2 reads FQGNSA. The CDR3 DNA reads TGTGCCAGCAGCTTAATACTGCCCAATGAGCAGTTCTTC. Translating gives CASSLILPNEQFF.

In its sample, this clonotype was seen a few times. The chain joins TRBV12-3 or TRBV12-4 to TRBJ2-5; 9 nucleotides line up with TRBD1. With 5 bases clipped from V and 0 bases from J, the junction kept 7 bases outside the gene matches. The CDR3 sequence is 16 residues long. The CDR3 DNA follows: TGTGCCAGCAGTCCGGGACAGGGCTATTACCAAGAGACCCAGTACTTC. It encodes CASSPGQGYYQETQYF.

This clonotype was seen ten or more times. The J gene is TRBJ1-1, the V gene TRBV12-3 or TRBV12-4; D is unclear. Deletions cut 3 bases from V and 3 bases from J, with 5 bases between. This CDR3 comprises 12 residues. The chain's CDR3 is CASSFGDTEAFF. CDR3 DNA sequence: TGTGCCAGCAGTTTTGGTGACACTGAAGCTTTCTTT.

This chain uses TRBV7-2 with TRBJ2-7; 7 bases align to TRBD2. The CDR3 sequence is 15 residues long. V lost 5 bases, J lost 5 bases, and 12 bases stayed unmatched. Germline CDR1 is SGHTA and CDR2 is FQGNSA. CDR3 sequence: CASSPNLAGPDEQYF. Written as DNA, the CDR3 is TGTGCCAGCAGCCCCAACTTAGCGGGTCCGGACGAGCAGTACTTC.

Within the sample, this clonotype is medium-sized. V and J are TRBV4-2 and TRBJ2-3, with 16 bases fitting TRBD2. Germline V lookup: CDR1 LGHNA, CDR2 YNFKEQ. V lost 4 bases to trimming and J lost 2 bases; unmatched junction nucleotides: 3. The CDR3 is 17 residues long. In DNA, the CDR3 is TGTGCCAGCAGCCCGGGACTAGCGGGGGGGCCCACAGATACGCAGTATTTT. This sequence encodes CASSPGLAGGPTDTQYF.

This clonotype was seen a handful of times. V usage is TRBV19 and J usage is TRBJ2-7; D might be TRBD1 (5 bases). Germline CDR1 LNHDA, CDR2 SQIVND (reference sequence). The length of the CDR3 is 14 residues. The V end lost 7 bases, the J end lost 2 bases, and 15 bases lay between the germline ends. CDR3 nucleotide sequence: TGTGCCAGTACCCAAAACCAGGGCCCCTACGAGCAGTACTTC. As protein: CASTQNQGPYEQYF.

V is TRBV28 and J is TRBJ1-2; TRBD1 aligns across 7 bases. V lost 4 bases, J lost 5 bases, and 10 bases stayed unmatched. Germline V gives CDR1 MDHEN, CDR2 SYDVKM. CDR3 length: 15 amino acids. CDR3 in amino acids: CASSSPGQLTYGYTF. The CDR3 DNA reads TGTGCCAGCAGTTCACCGGGACAGCTTACTTATGGCTACACCTTC.

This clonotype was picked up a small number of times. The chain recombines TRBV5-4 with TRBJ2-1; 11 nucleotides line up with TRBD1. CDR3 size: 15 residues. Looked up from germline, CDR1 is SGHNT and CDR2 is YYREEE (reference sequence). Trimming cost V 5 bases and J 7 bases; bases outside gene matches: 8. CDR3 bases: TGTGCCAGCAGGTCCCGGGACAGGGGGTCGAATGAGCAGTTCTTC. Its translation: CASRSRDRGSNEQFF.

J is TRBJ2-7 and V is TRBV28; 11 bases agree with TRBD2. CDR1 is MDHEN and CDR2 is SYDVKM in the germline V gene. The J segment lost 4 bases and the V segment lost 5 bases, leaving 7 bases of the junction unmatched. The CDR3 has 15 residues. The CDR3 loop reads CASSPMGLAEYEQYF. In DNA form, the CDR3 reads TGTGCCAGCAGTCCGATGGGACTAGCGGAATACGAGCAGTACTTC. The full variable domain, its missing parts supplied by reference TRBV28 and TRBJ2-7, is DVKVTQSSRYLVKRTGEKVFLECVQDMDHENMFWYRQDPGLGLRLIYFSYDVKMKEKGDIPEGYSVSREKKERFSLILESASTNQTSMYLCASSPMGLAEYEQYFGPGTRLTVT.

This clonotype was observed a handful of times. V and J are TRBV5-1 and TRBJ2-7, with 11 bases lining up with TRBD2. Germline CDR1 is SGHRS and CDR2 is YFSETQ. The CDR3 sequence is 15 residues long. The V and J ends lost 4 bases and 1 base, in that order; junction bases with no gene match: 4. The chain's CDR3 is CASSHGTSGSYEQYF. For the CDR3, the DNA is TGCGCCAGCAGCCACGGGACTAGCGGATCCTACGAGCAGTACTTC. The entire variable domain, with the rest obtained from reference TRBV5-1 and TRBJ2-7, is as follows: KAGVTQTPRYLIKTRGQQVTLSCSPISGHRSVSWYQQTPGQGLQFLFEYFSETQRNKGNFPGRFSGRQFSNSRSEMNVSTLELGDSALYLCASSHGTSGSYEQYFGPGTRLTVT.

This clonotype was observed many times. The CDR3 sequence: CASSMTRVYSYEQYF. DNA of the CDR3: TGTGCCAGCAGCATGACGAGGGTTTATTCCTACGAGCAGTACTTC. V usage is TRBV5-6 and J usage is TRBJ2-7; tentative D call: TRBD2 (5 bases). V was clipped by 4 bases and J by 1 base, with 15 bases between them. This CDR3 has 15 amino acids. Germline values: CDR1 SGHDT, CDR2 YYEEEE.

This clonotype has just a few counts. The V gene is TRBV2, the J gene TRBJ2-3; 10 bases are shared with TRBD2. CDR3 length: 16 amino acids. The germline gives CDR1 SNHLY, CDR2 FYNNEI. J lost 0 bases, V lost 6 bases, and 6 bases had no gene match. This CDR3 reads CASSGTSAISTDTQYF. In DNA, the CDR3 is TGTGCCAGCAGCGGGACTAGCGCGATTAGCACAGATACGCAGTATTTT.

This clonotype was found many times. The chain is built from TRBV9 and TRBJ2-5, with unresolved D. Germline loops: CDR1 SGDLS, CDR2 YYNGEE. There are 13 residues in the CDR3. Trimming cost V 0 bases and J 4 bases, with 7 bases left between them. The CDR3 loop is CASSVDYRETQYF. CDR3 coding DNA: TGTGCCAGCAGCGTAGACTATAGAGAGACCCAGTACTTC.

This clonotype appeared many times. In DNA, the CDR3 is TGTGCCAGCAGTTTAGGGGGAAATTCACCCCTCCACTTT. It specifies CASSLGGNSPLHF. The rearrangement joins TRBV12-3 or TRBV12-4 to TRBJ1-6; no firm D call. Trimming cost V 1 base and J 7 bases, with 5 bases left between them. The CDR3 loop spans 13 amino acids.

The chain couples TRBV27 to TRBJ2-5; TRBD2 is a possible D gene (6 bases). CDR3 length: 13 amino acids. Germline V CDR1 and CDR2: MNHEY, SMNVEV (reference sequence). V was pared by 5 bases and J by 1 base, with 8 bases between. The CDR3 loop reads CASSQGLQETQYF. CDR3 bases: TGTGCCAGCAGTCAGGGACTCCAAGAGACCCAGTACTTC.

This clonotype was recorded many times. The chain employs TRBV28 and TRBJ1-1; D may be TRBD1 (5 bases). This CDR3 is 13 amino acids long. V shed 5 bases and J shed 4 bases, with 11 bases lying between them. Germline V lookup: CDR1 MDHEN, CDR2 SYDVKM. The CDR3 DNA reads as TGTGCCAGCAGTATTCGGGGCGGCACTGAAGCTTTCTTT. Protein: CASSIRGGTEAFF. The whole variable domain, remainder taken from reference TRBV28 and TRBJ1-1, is DVKVTQSSRYLVKRTGEKVFLECVQDMDHENMFWYRQDPGLGLRLIYFSYDVKMKEKGDIPEGYSVSREKKERFSLILESASTNQTSMYLCASSIRGGTEAFFGQGTRLTVV.

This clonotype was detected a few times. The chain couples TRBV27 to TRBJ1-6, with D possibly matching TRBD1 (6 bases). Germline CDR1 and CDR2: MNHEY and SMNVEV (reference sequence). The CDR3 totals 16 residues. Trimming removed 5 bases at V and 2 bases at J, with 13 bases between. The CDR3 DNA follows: TGTGCCAGCAGTGAACAGGGTGATGCCTATAATTCACCCCTCCACTTT. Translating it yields CASSEQGDAYNSPLHF.